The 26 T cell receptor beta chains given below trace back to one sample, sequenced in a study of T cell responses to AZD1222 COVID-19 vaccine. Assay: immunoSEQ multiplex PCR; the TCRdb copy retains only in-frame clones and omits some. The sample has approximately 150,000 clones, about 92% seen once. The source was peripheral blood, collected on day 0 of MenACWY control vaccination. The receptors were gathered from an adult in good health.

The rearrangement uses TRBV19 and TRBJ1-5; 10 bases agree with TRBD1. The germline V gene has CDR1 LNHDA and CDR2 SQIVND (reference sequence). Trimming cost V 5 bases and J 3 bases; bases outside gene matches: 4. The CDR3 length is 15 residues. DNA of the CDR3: TGTGCCAGTAGTGAGACAGGGGGCAACAATCAGCCCCAGCATTTT. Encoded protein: CASSETGGNNQPQHF.

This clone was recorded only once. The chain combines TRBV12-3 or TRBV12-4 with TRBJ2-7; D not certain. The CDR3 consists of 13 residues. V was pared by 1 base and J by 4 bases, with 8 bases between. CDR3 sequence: CASSLVGPYEQYF. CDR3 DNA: TGTGCCAGCAGTTTAGTCGGACCATACGAGCAGTACTTC.

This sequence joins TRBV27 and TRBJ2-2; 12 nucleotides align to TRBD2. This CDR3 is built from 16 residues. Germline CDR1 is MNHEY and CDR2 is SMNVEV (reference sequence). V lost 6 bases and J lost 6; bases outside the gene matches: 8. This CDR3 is CASRPGTSGFAGELFF. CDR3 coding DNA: TGTGCCAGCAGGCCCGGGACTAGCGGGTTCGCCGGGGAGCTGTTTTTT.

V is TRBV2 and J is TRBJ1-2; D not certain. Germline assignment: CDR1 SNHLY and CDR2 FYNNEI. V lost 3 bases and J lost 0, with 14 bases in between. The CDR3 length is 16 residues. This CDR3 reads CASSDKGQQSNYGYTF. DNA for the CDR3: TGTGCCAGCAGTGACAAAGGGCAGCAGTCTAACTATGGCTACACCTTC. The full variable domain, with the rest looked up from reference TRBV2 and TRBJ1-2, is EPEVTQTPSHQVTQMGQEVILRCVPISNHLYFYWYRQILGQKVEFLVSFYNNEISEKSEIFDDQFSVERPDGSNFTLKIRSTKLEDSAMYFCASSDKGQQSNYGYTFGSGTRLTVV.

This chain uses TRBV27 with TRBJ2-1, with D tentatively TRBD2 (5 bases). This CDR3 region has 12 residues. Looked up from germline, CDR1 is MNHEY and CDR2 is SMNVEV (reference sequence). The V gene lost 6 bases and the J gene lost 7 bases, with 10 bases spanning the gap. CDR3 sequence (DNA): TGTGCCAGCAGCAACCGGGGTAATGAGCAGTTCTTC. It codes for CASSNRGNEQFF.

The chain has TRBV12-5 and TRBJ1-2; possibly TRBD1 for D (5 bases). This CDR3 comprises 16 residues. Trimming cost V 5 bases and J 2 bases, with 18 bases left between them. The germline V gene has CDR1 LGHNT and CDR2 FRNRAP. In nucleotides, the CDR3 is TGTGCTAGTGGTGGCCAACTGGGGCCTCTCAACTATGGCTACACCTTC. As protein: CASGGQLGPLNYGYTF.

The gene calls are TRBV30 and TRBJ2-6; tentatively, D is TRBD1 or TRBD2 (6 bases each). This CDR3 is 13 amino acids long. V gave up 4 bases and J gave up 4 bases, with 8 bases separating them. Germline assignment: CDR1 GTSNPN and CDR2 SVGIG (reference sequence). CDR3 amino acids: CAWTGAGANVLTF. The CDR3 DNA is TGTGCCTGGACGGGGGCCGGGGCCAACGTCCTGACTTTC.

This CDR3 is CASRGQGVTSSGNTIYF. The CDR3 DNA sequence: TGTGCCAGCAGGGGACAGGGGGTTACCAGCTCTGGAAACACCATATATTTT. This chain connects TRBV28 to TRBJ1-3, with TRBD1 matching over 11 bases. CDR1 is MDHEN and CDR2 is SYDVKM in the germline V gene. The CDR3 runs to 17 residues. V shed 6 bases, J shed 0 bases, and the junction held 7 bases outside the gene matches.

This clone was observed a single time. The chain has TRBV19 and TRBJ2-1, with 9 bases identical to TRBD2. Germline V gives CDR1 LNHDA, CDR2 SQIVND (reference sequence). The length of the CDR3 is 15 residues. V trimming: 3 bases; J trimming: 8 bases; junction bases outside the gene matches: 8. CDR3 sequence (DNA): TGTGCCAGTAGTATCCTAGCGGGAAGTAATGATGAGCAGTTCTTC. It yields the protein CASSILAGSNDEQFF.

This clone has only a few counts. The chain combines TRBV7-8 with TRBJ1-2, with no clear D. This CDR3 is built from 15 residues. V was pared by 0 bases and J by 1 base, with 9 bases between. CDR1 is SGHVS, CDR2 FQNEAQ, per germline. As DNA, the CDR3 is TGTGCCAGCAGCTTAGCGCGGCAGAGTAACTATGGCTACACCTTC. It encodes CASSLARQSNYGYTF.

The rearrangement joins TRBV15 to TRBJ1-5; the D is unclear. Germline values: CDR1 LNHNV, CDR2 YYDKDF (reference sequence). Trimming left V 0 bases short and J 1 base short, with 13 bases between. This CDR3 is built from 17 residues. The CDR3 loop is CATSRDPSVGSNQPQHF. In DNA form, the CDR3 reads TGTGCCACCAGCAGAGATCCAAGTGTAGGGAGCAATCAGCCCCAGCATTTT.

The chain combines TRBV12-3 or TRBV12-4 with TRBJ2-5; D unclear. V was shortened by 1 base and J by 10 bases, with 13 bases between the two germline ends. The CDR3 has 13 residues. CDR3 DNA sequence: TGTGCCAGCAGTTTAGGCCAGGAGAGAGTCCAGTACTTC. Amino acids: CASSLGQERVQYF.

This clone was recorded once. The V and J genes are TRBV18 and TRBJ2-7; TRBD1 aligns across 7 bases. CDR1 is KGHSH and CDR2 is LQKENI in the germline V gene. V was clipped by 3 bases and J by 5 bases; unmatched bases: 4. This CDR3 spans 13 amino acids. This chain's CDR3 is CASSPNQGDEQYF. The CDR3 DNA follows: TGTGCCAGCTCACCTAATCAGGGGGACGAGCAGTACTTC.

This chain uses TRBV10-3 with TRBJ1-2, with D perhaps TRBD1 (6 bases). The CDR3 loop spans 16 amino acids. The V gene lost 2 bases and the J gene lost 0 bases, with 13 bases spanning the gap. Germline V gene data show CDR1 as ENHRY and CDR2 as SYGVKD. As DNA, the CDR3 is TGTGCCATCAGTGAGCCTTTGGGACAAGCTAACTATGGCTACACCTTC. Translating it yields CAISEPLGQANYGYTF.

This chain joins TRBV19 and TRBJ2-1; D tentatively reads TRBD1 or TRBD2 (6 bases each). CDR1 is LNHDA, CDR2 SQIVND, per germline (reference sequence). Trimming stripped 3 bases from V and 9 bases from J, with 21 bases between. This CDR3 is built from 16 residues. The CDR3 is CASSIGGTGATTEQFF. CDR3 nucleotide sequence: TGTGCCAGTAGTATCGGGGGCACGGGAGCCACCACTGAGCAGTTCTTC.

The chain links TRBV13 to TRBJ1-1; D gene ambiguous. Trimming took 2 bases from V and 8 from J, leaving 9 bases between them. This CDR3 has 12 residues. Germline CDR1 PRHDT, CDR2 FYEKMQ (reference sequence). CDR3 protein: CASSLPPREAFF. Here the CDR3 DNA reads TGTGCCAGCAGCTTACCTCCGCGGGAAGCTTTCTTT. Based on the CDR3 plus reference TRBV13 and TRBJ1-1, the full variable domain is AAGVIQSPRHLIKEKRETATLKCYPIPRHDTVYWYQQGPGQDPQFLISFYEKMQSDKGSIPDRFSAQQFSDYHSELNMSSLELGDSALYFCASSLPPREAFFGQGTRLTVV.

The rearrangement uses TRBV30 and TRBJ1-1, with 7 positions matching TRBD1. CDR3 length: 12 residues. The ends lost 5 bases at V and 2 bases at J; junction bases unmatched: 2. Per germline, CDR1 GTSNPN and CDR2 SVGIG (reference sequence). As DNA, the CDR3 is TGTGCCTGGGGGACAGCTAACACTGAAGCTTTCTTT. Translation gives CAWGTANTEAFF.

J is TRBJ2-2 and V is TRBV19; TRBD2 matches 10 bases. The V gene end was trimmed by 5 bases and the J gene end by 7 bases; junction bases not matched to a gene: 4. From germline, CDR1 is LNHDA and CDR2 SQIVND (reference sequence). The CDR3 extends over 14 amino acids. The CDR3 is CASSGTSGIGELFF. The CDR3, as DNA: TGTGCCAGTAGTGGTACTAGCGGGATCGGGGAGCTGTTTTTT.

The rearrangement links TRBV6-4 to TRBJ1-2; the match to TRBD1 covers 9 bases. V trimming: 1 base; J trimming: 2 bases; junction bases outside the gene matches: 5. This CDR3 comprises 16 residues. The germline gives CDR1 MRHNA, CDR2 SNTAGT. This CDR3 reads CASSDFGQGINYGYTF. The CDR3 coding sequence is TGTGCCAGCAGTGACTTCGGACAGGGGATAAACTATGGCTACACCTTC.

The CDR3 coding sequence is TGTGCCAGCAGTTTATGGAGGGTTGCAACTAATGAAAAACTGTTTTTT. Amino acids: CASSLWRVATNEKLFF. This sequence joins TRBV28 and TRBJ1-4, with unresolved D. Trimming left V 0 bases short and J 0 bases short, with 8 bases between. Germline CDR1 and CDR2: MDHEN and SYDVKM. The CDR3 length is 16 residues. Looking up the rest from reference TRBV28 and TRBJ1-4 gives the full variable domain: DVKVTQSSRYLVKRTGEKVFLECVQDMDHENMFWYRQDPGLGLRLIYFSYDVKMKEKGDIPEGYSVSREKKERFSLILESASTNQTSMYLCASSLWRVATNEKLFFGSGTQLSVL.

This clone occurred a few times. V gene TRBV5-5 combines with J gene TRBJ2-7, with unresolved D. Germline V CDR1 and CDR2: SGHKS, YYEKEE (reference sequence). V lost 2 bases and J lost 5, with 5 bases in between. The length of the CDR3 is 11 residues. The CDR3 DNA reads TGTGCCAGCAGCTTCGTGGACGAGCAGTACTTC. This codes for CASSFVDEQYF.

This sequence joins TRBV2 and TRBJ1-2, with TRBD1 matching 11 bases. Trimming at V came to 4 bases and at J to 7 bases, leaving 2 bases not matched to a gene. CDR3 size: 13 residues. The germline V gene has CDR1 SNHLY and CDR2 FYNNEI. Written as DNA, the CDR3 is TGTGCCAGCAGTGTGGGACAGGGGGTTGGCTACACCTTC. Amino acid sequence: CASSVGQGVGYTF.

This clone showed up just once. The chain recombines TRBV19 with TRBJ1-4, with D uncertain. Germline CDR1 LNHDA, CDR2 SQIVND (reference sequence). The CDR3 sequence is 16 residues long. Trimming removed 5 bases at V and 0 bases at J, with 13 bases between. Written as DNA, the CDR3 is TGTGCCAGTAGTCTTGGAAGGGTGGCAACTAATGAAAAACTGTTTTTT. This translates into CASSLGRVATNEKLFF. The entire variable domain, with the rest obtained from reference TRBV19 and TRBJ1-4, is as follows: DGGITQSPKYLFRKEGQNVTLSCEQNLNHDAMYWYRQDPGQGLRLIYYSQIVNDFQKGDIAEGYSVSREKKESFPLTVTSAQKNPTAFYLCASSLGRVATNEKLFFGSGTQLSVL.

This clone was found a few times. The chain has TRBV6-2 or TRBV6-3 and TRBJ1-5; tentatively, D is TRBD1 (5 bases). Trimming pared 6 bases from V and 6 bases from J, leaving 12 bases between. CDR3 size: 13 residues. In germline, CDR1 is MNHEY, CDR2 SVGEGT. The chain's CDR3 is CASSWGITQPQHF. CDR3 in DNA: TGTGCCAGCAGCTGGGGGATTACTCAGCCCCAGCATTTT.

The CDR3 coding sequence is TGTGCCAGCAGCTTAGGCCCCCAAGGCCTCCAAAGACCTCTCGAGCAGTACTTC. It codes for CASSLGPQGLQRPLEQYF. The V and J genes are TRBV7-2 and TRBJ2-7; D not resolved. Per germline, CDR1 SGHTA and CDR2 FQGNSA. V lost 1 base, J lost 6 bases, and 25 bases lay in between. The CDR3 contains 18 residues.

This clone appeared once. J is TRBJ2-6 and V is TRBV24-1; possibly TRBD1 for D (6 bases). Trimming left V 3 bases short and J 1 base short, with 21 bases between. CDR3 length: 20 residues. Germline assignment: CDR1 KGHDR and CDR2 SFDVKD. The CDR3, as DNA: TGTGCCACCAGTGATACTTGGGGTTCAGGGGAAGAATCTGGGGCCAACGTCCTGACTTTC. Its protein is CATSDTWGSGEESGANVLTF.